These 12 T cell receptor beta chains were all obtained from the same sample, sequenced in a study of OX40 agonist ivuxolimab in advanced cancers. The method was immunoSEQ multiplex PCR; TCRdb's version includes in-frame clones alone and lacks a portion of them. Among about 50,000 clones listed, about 76% were seen once. The sample here was CD4+ or CD8+ T cells sorted from blood, taken in a trial of the OX40 agonist ivuxolimab. These receptors originate from an adult with an advanced solid tumor such as melanoma, head and neck, liver or kidney cancer.

The V and J genes are TRBV11-2 and TRBJ1-5; D is ambiguous. The V gene lost 5 bases and the J gene lost 7 bases, with 9 bases spanning the gap. This CDR3 is 12 amino acids long. The germline V gene has CDR1 SGHAT and CDR2 FQNNGV. CDR3 coding DNA: TGTGCCAGCAGCCAGGAAGCCCAGCCCCAGCATTTT. Translated, it gives CASSQEAQPQHF.

Here the CDR3 reads CASSLFGTTYNEQFF. The CDR3 nucleotides read TGTGCCAGCAGCTTATTTGGGACAACCTACAATGAGCAGTTCTTC. The rearrangement joins TRBV7-9 to TRBJ2-1; D may be TRBD1 (6 bases). Germline V CDR1 and CDR2: SEHNR, FQNEAQ (reference sequence). The CDR3 has 15 residues. With 2 bases removed from V and 2 bases from J, the gap between germline ends came to 10 bases.

The V gene is TRBV7-6, the J gene TRBJ2-2; TRBD1 matches 11 bases. This CDR3 spans 19 amino acids. J lost 4 bases, V lost 4 bases, and 14 bases had no gene match. Germline V gene data show CDR1 as SGHVS and CDR2 as FNYEAQ. The CDR3 DNA reads as TGTGCCAGCAGCTCACCACTTGTCGGGACAGGGGGGGTCACCGGGGAGCTGTTTTTT. Amino acids: CASSSPLVGTGGVTGELFF.

This chain uses TRBV2 with TRBJ2-3, with TRBD2 identical over 10 bases. This CDR3 region has 15 residues. Germline CDR1 SNHLY, CDR2 FYNNEI. The V segment lost 6 bases and the J segment 4 bases; nucleotides outside the gene matches: 7. For the CDR3, the DNA is TGTGCCAGCAGGTCTAGCGGGAGAGTCCCAGATACGCAGTATTTT. Translated: CASRSSGRVPDTQYF.

The J gene is TRBJ1-6, the V gene TRBV19, with unresolved D. In germline, CDR1 is LNHDA, CDR2 SQIVND (reference sequence). This CDR3 is 15 amino acids long. Between the trimmed V and J ends, which lost 7 bases and 14 bases, there was a span of 24 bases. The CDR3 DNA reads as TGTGCCAGTACCCCATCTTCCCACGGGCAACGAGCCCTCCACTTT. Translation gives CASTPSSHGQRALHF.

The rearrangement joins TRBV5-1 to TRBJ2-1, with unresolved D. The V gene's germline CDR1 is SGHRS and CDR2 YFSETQ. V shed 0 bases and J shed 0 bases, with 7 bases lying between them. The length of the CDR3 is 15 residues. CDR3 region: CASSLATSSYNEQFF. Here the CDR3 DNA reads TGCGCCAGCAGCTTGGCGACAAGCTCCTACAATGAGCAGTTCTTC.

This clone showed up just once. The chain has TRBV18 and TRBJ1-2, with no clear D. The CDR3 runs 14 residues. The V and J ends lost 0 bases and 2 bases respectively, with 7 bases between them. Germline values: CDR1 KGHSH, CDR2 LQKENI. CDR3 residues: CASSPPSQNYGYTF. CDR3 coding DNA: TGTGCCAGCTCACCACCCAGCCAGAACTATGGCTACACCTTC.

J is TRBJ2-7 and V is TRBV7-2; D is ambiguous. V was trimmed by 1 base and J by 0 bases, leaving 7 bases between them. Germline V CDR1 and CDR2: SGHTA, FQGNSA. The CDR3 loop spans 14 amino acids. The CDR3 nucleotides read TGTGCCAGCAGCTTAGATGCTTTCTCCTACGAGCAGTACTTC. Protein product: CASSLDAFSYEQYF.

The chain is built from TRBV7-6 and TRBJ2-3; D remains unclear. The CDR3 extends over 14 amino acids. Germline values: CDR1 SGHVS, CDR2 FNYEAQ. V lost 0 bases, J lost 11 bases, and 15 bases lay in between. The CDR3 reads CASSLAGSDRGQYF. CDR3 sequence (DNA): TGTGCCAGCAGCTTAGCTGGGTCTGACCGTGGGCAGTATTTT. Filled out from reference TRBV7-6 and TRBJ2-3, the complete variable domain reads GAGVSQSPRYKVTKRGQDVALRCDPISGHVSLYWYRQALGQGPEFLTYFNYEAQQDKSGLPNDRFSAERPEGSISTLTIQRTEQRDSAMYRCASSLAGSDRGQYFGPGTRLTVL.

The J gene is TRBJ2-4, the V gene TRBV10-3; no reliable D call. The CDR3 spans 14 residues. V was trimmed by 2 bases and J by 0 bases, leaving 5 bases between them. Germline loops: CDR1 ENHRY, CDR2 SYGVKD. CDR3 DNA sequence: TGTGCCATCAGTGAGAACGTAGCCAAAAACATTCAGTACTTC. Translation gives CAISENVAKNIQYF.

This rearrangement joins TRBV19 to TRBJ2-1, with a tentative D call TRBD2 (7 bases). V was clipped by 5 bases and J by 12 bases, with 11 bases between them. The CDR3 contains 11 residues. Germline CDR1 is LNHDA and CDR2 is SQIVND (reference sequence). CDR3 protein: CASSRGGTQFF. The CDR3 nucleotides are TGTGCCAGTAGTCGCGGGGGCACGCAGTTCTTC.

The V call is TRBV13, the J call TRBJ1-2; perhaps TRBD1 as D (5 bases). CDR3 length equals 15 residues. From germline, CDR1 is PRHDT and CDR2 FYEKMQ (reference sequence). V was shortened by 5 bases and J by 0 bases, with 13 bases between the two germline ends. CDR3 coding DNA: TGTGCCAGCAGCAACGACAGAAGAACTAACTATGGCTACACCTTC. Translating it yields CASSNDRRTNYGYTF.